These 16 T cell receptor beta chains share one sample of origin, sequenced in a study of T cell responses to AZD1222 COVID-19 vaccine. Sequencing was performed with immunoSEQ multiplex PCR; in TCRdb, only in-frame clones are kept and a portion is missing. The sample has 150,000 to 200,000 clones; approximately 95% are singletons. The sample consisted of peripheral blood, taken on day 0 of AZD1222 vaccination. Receptors were obtained from an adult in good health.

The rearrangement links TRBV6-5 to TRBJ1-2; D may be TRBD1 (5 bases). This CDR3 region has 14 residues. V lost 8 bases to trimming and J lost 4 bases, with 17 bases between them. Germline V gives CDR1 MNHEY, CDR2 SVGAGI. The CDR3 protein is CASRGDLASYGYTF. The CDR3 DNA sequence: TGTGCCAGCCGCGGGGACCTAGCATCCTATGGCTACACCTTC.

The chain links TRBV6-5 to TRBJ2-1, with 9 nucleotides matching TRBD1. J gave up 6 bases and V 5 bases, and 5 bases lay outside the gene matches. Germline CDR1 MNHEY, CDR2 SVGAGI. CDR3 size: 14 residues. CDR3 coding DNA: TGTGCCAGCAGTAAGCCGACAGGGGGCAATGAGCAGTTCTTC. This encodes CASSKPTGGNEQFF.

V gene TRBV2 combines with J gene TRBJ1-5; 10 bases map to TRBD1. CDR1 is SNHLY and CDR2 is FYNNEI in the germline V gene. V was pared by 4 bases and J by 2 bases, with 8 bases of the junction left unmatched. The CDR3 covers 17 residues. CDR3 coding DNA: TGTGCCAGCAGTGGGACAGGGGGACAGAGGCGCAATCAGCCCCAGCATTTT. Translation gives CASSGTGGQRRNQPQHF. Complete variable domain (other parts from reference TRBV2 and TRBJ1-5): EPEVTQTPSHQVTQMGQEVILRCVPISNHLYFYWYRQILGQKVEFLVSFYNNEISEKSEIFDDQFSVERPDGSNFTLKIRSTKLEDSAMYFCASSGTGGQRRNQPQHFGDGTRLSIL.

The table lists this clone with a count of one. The rearrangement joins TRBV5-1 to TRBJ1-1, with a weak D call TRBD1 (5 bases). This CDR3 has 15 amino acids. CDR1 SGHRS and CDR2 YFSETQ come from the germline V gene. Trimming removed 0 bases from V and 8 bases from J, with 17 bases in between. Here the CDR3 DNA reads TGCGCCAGCAGCTTGGGTGGGGGATCTTCCCAAGAAGCTTTCTTT. It is translated as CASSLGGGSSQEAFF.

V gene TRBV6-5 combines with J gene TRBJ2-7; 8 bases line up with TRBD1. The CDR3 length is 16 residues. Germline trimming cut 2 bases from V and 2 bases from J; bases unmatched to any gene: 8. Germline lookup yields CDR1 MNHEY and CDR2 SVGAGI. CDR3 region: CASSYPPDRVPYEQYF. The CDR3 DNA is TGTGCCAGCAGTTACCCACCGGACAGGGTACCCTACGAGCAGTACTTC.

V gene TRBV6-5 combines with J gene TRBJ1-2; D not resolved. V shed 7 bases and J shed 4 bases, with 7 bases lying between them. From germline, CDR1 is MNHEY and CDR2 SVGAGI. The CDR3 runs 11 residues. The CDR3 is CASTRGYGYTF. The CDR3 DNA is TGTGCCAGCACGCGGGGCTATGGCTACACCTTC.

V usage is TRBV18 and J usage is TRBJ2-2; D may be TRBD2 (6 bases). The germline V gene encodes CDR1 KGHSH and CDR2 LQKENI. Trimming took 3 bases from V and 2 from J, leaving 10 bases between them. The CDR3 is 15 residues long. The CDR3 loop is CASSPGGTNTGELFF. The CDR3 DNA is TGTGCCAGCTCACCGGGCGGGACCAACACCGGGGAGCTGTTTTTT.

This clone appeared a single time. V and J are TRBV7-9 and TRBJ1-1, with a weak D call TRBD1 (6 bases). CDR1 and CDR2 (germline): SEHNR, FQNEAQ (reference sequence). V lost 3 bases and J lost 5, with 16 bases in between. The CDR3 sequence is 15 residues long. The chain's CDR3 is CASSFPGAPGTEAFF. The CDR3 DNA reads as TGTGCCAGCAGCTTCCCAGGGGCCCCGGGGACTGAAGCTTTCTTT.

The rearrangement joins TRBV5-1 to TRBJ1-2, with 8 bases aligning to TRBD1. The length of the CDR3 is 14 residues. J was trimmed by 5 bases and V by 4 bases; bases with no gene match: 7. Germline assignment: CDR1 SGHRS and CDR2 YFSETQ. The CDR3 reads CASSPDRATYGYTF. The CDR3 nucleotides are TGCGCCAGCAGCCCGGACAGGGCGACATATGGCTACACCTTC. The whole variable domain, remainder taken from reference TRBV5-1 and TRBJ1-2, is KAGVTQTPRYLIKTRGQQVTLSCSPISGHRSVSWYQQTPGQGLQFLFEYFSETQRNKGNFPGRFSGRQFSNSRSEMNVSTLELGDSALYLCASSPDRATYGYTFGSGTRLTVV.

This chain joins TRBV6-1 and TRBJ2-7, with a weak D call TRBD1 (6 bases). V was cut by 2 bases and J by 3 bases, with 11 bases left in between. CDR3 length: 14 amino acids. The germline CDR1 and CDR2 sequences are MNHNS and SASEGT. The CDR3 sequence is CASSEHRELYEQYF. CDR3 DNA sequence: TGTGCCAGCAGTGAACACAGGGAACTCTACGAGCAGTACTTC.

The chain joins TRBV5-1 to TRBJ1-4, with 7 bases fitting TRBD1. CDR1 is SGHRS and CDR2 is YFSETQ in the germline V gene. The CDR3 runs to 14 residues. V was clipped by 3 bases and J by 4 bases; unmatched bases: 3. This chain's CDR3 is CASSSGQLNEKLFF. The DNA of the CDR3 is TGCGCCAGCAGCTCGGGACAGCTTAATGAAAAACTGTTTTTT.

This chain connects TRBV3-1 (or the pseudogene TRBV3-2) to TRBJ1-1; D is unclear. V lost 4 bases and J lost 0, with 9 bases in between. This CDR3 contains 14 residues. Germline V lookup: CDR1 LGHDT, CDR2 YNNKEL (reference sequence). The CDR3 is CASSPNRLNTEAFF. CDR3 in DNA: TGTGCCAGCAGCCCAAACAGATTGAACACTGAAGCTTTCTTT.

V and J are TRBV24-1 and TRBJ2-2, with D uncertain. This CDR3 has 15 amino acids. The germline gives CDR1 KGHDR, CDR2 SFDVKD. The ends were cut back, 0 bases at V and 7 bases at J, with 11 bases in the middle. CDR3 in DNA: TGTGCCACCAGTGATTTGGGTACTCTCGGCGGGGAGCTGTTTTTT. Encoded protein: CATSDLGTLGGELFF.

The V and J genes are TRBV11-3 and TRBJ1-5, with TRBD1 matching 9 bases. The CDR3 sequence is 18 residues long. Trimming at V came to 7 bases and at J to 4 bases, leaving 17 bases not matched to a gene. Germline V gene data show CDR1 as SGHNT and CDR2 as YENEEA. In nucleotides, the CDR3 is TGTGCCAGCAACACCTTAATAGGGGACAGGGAAGTTAATCAGCCCCAGCATTTT. Its translation is CASNTLIGDREVNQPQHF.

V is TRBV7-9 and J is TRBJ2-5; 7 nucleotides match TRBD2. CDR3 length: 17 residues. Germline CDR1 and CDR2: SEHNR and FQNEAQ (reference sequence). Trimming removed 8 bases from V and 10 bases from J; junction bases left unmatched: 25. CDR3 sequence reads: CASSSRVSGTTLGDQYF. In nucleotides, the CDR3 is TGTGCCAGCTCCTCTAGGGTCAGCGGGACTACTCTAGGGGACCAGTACTTC.

The chain carries TRBV4-1 and TRBJ2-2; D is unclear. The V gene lost 1 base and the J gene lost 1 base, with 4 bases spanning the gap. The CDR3 is 14 amino acids. The V gene's germline CDR1 is MGHRA and CDR2 YSYEKL. The CDR3 DNA follows: TGCGCCAGCAGCCAAGTAGGGAACACCGGGGAGCTGTTTTTT. Its translation is CASSQVGNTGELFF.